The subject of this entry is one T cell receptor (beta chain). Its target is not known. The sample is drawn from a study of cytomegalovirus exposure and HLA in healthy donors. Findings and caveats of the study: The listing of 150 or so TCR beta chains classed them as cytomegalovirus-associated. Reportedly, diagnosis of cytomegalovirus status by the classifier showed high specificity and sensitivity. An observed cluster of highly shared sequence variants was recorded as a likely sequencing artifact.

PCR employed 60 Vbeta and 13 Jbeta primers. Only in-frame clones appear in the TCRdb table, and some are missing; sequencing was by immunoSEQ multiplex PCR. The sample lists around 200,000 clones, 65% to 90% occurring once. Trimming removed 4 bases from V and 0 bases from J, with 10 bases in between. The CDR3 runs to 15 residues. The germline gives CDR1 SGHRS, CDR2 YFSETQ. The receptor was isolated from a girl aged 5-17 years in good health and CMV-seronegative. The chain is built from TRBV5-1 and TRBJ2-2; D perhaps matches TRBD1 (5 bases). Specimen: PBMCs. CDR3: CASSVDRTNTGELFF. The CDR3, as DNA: TGCGCCAGCAGCGTTGACAGAACGAACACCGGGGAGCTGTTTTTT.